Sequencing of this T cell receptor beta chain was carried out in a study of blood T cell repertoires in COVID-19. Original analysis: From reference gene primer amplification, estimates of nucleated cell counts were derived. Produced via immunoSEQ multiplex PCR; TCRdb's table is partial and in-frame only. V and J calls and clone size are as listed in that table; D and trimming were resolved from the DNA. The sample comprises more than 35,000 clones, approximately 90% of which are singletons, and less than 7% rests with the top ten. This CDR3 comprises 15 residues. Germline CDR1 SGHNT, CDR2 YYREEE (reference sequence). J lost 1 base, V lost 6 bases, and 3 bases had no gene match.

The chain joins TRBV5-4 to TRBJ2-6, with TRBD2 identical over 8 bases. This TCR came from a human donor in a cohort sampled during active COVID-19. Sequencing was done on a sample of peripheral blood. The CDR3 nucleotides are TGTGCCAGCATCACGGGAGGGTCTGGGGCCAACGTCCTGACTTTC. Its protein product is CASITGGSGANVLTF.